The rows below give T cell receptor beta chains drawn from one sample of a study of identical twins. MiXCR, run by TCRdb on the 5' RACE reads, gives a single entry per CDR3 protein. The table includes about 480,000 distinct CDR3 sequences, 14% detected once. This sample was also put to use in a study of yellow fever vaccine responses in identical twins.

Input material: CD4+ T cells sorted from blood. The origin of the receptors is a woman aged 18-35 years in good health. The CDR3 runs from the conserved cysteine through the conserved F or W. Fields, in order: D gene, V gene, clone size, J gene, CDR3 DNA, CDR3 protein. The D gene is left open where the match is weak. Not all rows give a size; the values are once, few, many and, for expanded clones, a class.

d_call: TRBD1; v_call: TRBV20-1; clone_size: few; j_call: TRBJ1-4; cdr3_nt: TGCAGTGCTAGATGGGACAGGGGTAACGAAAAACTGTTTTTT; cdr3_aa: CSARWDRGNEKLFF
d_call: -; v_call: TRBV6-2/TRBV6-3; clone_size: few; j_call: TRBJ2-1; cdr3_nt: TGTGCCAGCGTCAGGAGAGTCGGGAGTGAGCAGTTCTTC; cdr3_aa: CASVRRVGSEQFF
d_call: -; v_call: TRBV7-9; clone_size: few; j_call: TRBJ1-5; cdr3_nt: TGTGCCAGCAGCTACAGGGATGGCAATCAGCCCCAGCATTTT; cdr3_aa: CASSYRDGNQPQHF
d_call: -; v_call: TRBV15; clone_size: -; j_call: TRBJ1-5; cdr3_nt: TGTGCCACCAGCAGAGTGGAGCATGGTCAGCCCCAGCATTTT; cdr3_aa: CATSRVEHGQPQHF
d_call: -; v_call: TRBV20-1; clone_size: -; j_call: TRBJ2-5; cdr3_nt: TGCAGTGCTAGAGATATCGAGACCCAGTACTTC; cdr3_aa: CSARDIETQYF
d_call: -; v_call: TRBV7-6; clone_size: -; j_call: TRBJ1-5; cdr3_nt: TGTGCCAGCAGCTTAGCGCCACAGGTACGGGGTCAGCCCCAGCATTTT; cdr3_aa: CASSLAPQVRGQPQHF
d_call: TRBD1; v_call: TRBV9; clone_size: few; j_call: TRBJ1-6; cdr3_nt: TGTGCCAGCAGCTACCGGGACAGGCTTAATTCACCCCTCCACTTT; cdr3_aa: CASSYRDRLNSPLHF
d_call: TRBD2; v_call: TRBV6-1; clone_size: -; j_call: TRBJ2-1; cdr3_nt: TGTGCCAGCAGAGGACTAGCGCGGGGTGAGCAGTTCTTC; cdr3_aa: CASRGLARGEQFF
d_call: -; v_call: TRBV20-1; clone_size: -; j_call: TRBJ2-4; cdr3_nt: TGCAGTGCTAGAGTAAACAGGATGGGGGCGGCCAAAAACATTCAGTACTTC; cdr3_aa: CSARVNRMGAAKNIQYF
d_call: -; v_call: TRBV7-2; clone_size: -; j_call: TRBJ2-1; cdr3_nt: TGTGCCAGCGGGCGCTCCGTCCTCTACAATGAGCAGTTCTTC; cdr3_aa: CASGRSVLYNEQFF
d_call: TRBD1; v_call: TRBV12-3/TRBV12-4; clone_size: -; j_call: TRBJ2-2; cdr3_nt: TGTGCCAGCAGCTGGGGCAGGGGGCGTACCGGGGAGCTGTTTTTT; cdr3_aa: CASSWGRGRTGELFF
d_call: TRBD1; v_call: TRBV28; clone_size: few; j_call: TRBJ2-1; cdr3_nt: TGTGCCAGCAGTAACCGGGACAGGGCTACCAATGAGCAGTTCTTC; cdr3_aa: CASSNRDRATNEQFF
d_call: TRBD1; v_call: TRBV6-2/TRBV6-3; clone_size: -; j_call: TRBJ2-2; cdr3_nt: TGTGCCAGCAGTTACCTTCTTGGGGCGGGACAGGTGAACACCGGGGAGCTGTTTTTT; cdr3_aa: CASSYLLGAGQVNTGELFF
d_call: TRBD1; v_call: TRBV14; clone_size: many; j_call: TRBJ2-7; cdr3_nt: TGTGCCAGCAGCCAAGTTGGACAGGGTAGCTACGAGCAGTACTTC; cdr3_aa: CASSQVGQGSYEQYF
d_call: -; v_call: TRBV7-6; clone_size: few; j_call: TRBJ1-5; cdr3_nt: TGTGCCAGCAGCTTAGCAGCCGGTCAGCCCCAGCATTTT; cdr3_aa: CASSLAAGQPQHF
d_call: -; v_call: TRBV7-8; clone_size: -; j_call: TRBJ2-6; cdr3_nt: TGTGCCAGCAGCCCCAACAGGGCCTCTAACTCTGGGGCCAACGTCCTGACTTTC; cdr3_aa: CASSPNRASNSGANVLTF
d_call: -; v_call: TRBV28; clone_size: many; j_call: TRBJ2-7; cdr3_nt: TGTGCCAGCAGTTTCGGACAAAAAAGCTCCTACGAGCAGTACTTC; cdr3_aa: CASSFGQKSSYEQYF
d_call: TRBD2; v_call: TRBV29-1; clone_size: many; j_call: TRBJ2-1; cdr3_nt: TGCAGCTGGGGGGGTCCGTACAATGAGCAGTTCTTC; cdr3_aa: CSWGGPYNEQFF
d_call: TRBD1; v_call: TRBV29-1; clone_size: -; j_call: TRBJ1-4; cdr3_nt: TGCAGCGTTGATTCAGGGGGTGAAAAACTGTTTTTT; cdr3_aa: CSVDSGGEKLFF
d_call: TRBD1; v_call: TRBV5-4; clone_size: -; j_call: TRBJ1-2; cdr3_nt: TGTGCCAGCAGCTCCCGGAAGGGGGGACAGGGGGCTTATGGCTACACCTTC; cdr3_aa: CASSSRKGGQGAYGYTF
d_call: TRBD1; v_call: TRBV24-1; clone_size: -; j_call: TRBJ2-7; cdr3_nt: TGTGCCACCAGTGATGTCCCCGGGACAGGGGGCCAAGGAGCCTCCTACGAGCAGTACTTC; cdr3_aa: CATSDVPGTGGQGASYEQYF
d_call: -; v_call: TRBV5-1; clone_size: -; j_call: TRBJ2-3; cdr3_nt: TGCGCCAGCAGCTTGAGGGCGCCTTACCGGGACTCCACAGATACGCAGTATTTT; cdr3_aa: CASSLRAPYRDSTDTQYF
d_call: -; v_call: TRBV20-1; clone_size: few; j_call: TRBJ2-1; cdr3_nt: TGCAGTGCTAGAGATCAGGGCAGCCCCAACAATGAGCAGTTCTTC; cdr3_aa: CSARDQGSPNNEQFF
d_call: -; v_call: TRBV6-5; clone_size: -; j_call: TRBJ2-5; cdr3_nt: TGTGCCAGCAGTTACTCCCAATTGGGGGGAGAGACCCAGTACTTC; cdr3_aa: CASSYSQLGGETQYF
d_call: -; v_call: TRBV4-1; clone_size: -; j_call: TRBJ1-6; cdr3_nt: TGCGCCAGCAGCCCGATAACGGGAAATTCACCCCTCCACTTT; cdr3_aa: CASSPITGNSPLHF
d_call: TRBD2; v_call: TRBV20-1; clone_size: -; j_call: TRBJ2-3; cdr3_nt: TGCAGTGCTACGTGGACTAGCGGACCCAACACAGATACGCAGTATTTT; cdr3_aa: CSATWTSGPNTDTQYF
d_call: -; v_call: TRBV29-1; clone_size: few; j_call: TRBJ2-2; cdr3_nt: TGCAGCGTCGGGACAACCACCGGGGAGCTGTTTTTT; cdr3_aa: CSVGTTTGELFF
d_call: TRBD1; v_call: TRBV29-1; clone_size: -; j_call: TRBJ2-7; cdr3_nt: TGCAGCGTTTCCTCCCGGGGACAGTCCTACGAGCAGTACTTC; cdr3_aa: CSVSSRGQSYEQYF
d_call: TRBD2; v_call: TRBV5-5; clone_size: -; j_call: TRBJ2-5; cdr3_nt: TGTGCCAGCAGCCGGAGTTGGGGGGGCCAAGAGACCCAGTACTTC; cdr3_aa: CASSRSWGGQETQYF
d_call: -; v_call: TRBV5-5; clone_size: -; j_call: TRBJ1-5; cdr3_nt: TGTGCCAGCAGCCCGGGCAGGGACAATCAGCCCCAGCATTTT; cdr3_aa: CASSPGRDNQPQHF
d_call: -; v_call: TRBV7-9; clone_size: few; j_call: TRBJ1-1; cdr3_nt: TGTGCCAGCAGCGGTAGTGAAGCTTTCTTT; cdr3_aa: CASSGSEAFF
d_call: -; v_call: TRBV5-1; clone_size: many; j_call: TRBJ1-1; cdr3_nt: TGCGCCAGCAGCTTGGTAGGGCGTAACACTGAAGCTTTCTTT; cdr3_aa: CASSLVGRNTEAFF
d_call: -; v_call: TRBV5-1; clone_size: -; j_call: TRBJ2-7; cdr3_nt: TGCGCCAGCAGCTTGGACCAGGTTGTCTACGAGCAGTACTTC; cdr3_aa: CASSLDQVVYEQYF
d_call: -; v_call: TRBV5-1; clone_size: few; j_call: TRBJ2-5; cdr3_nt: TGCGCCAGCATTTCCCCCGACGAGACCCAGTACTTC; cdr3_aa: CASISPDETQYF
d_call: -; v_call: TRBV7-7; clone_size: -; j_call: TRBJ2-7; cdr3_nt: TGTGCTAGCAGCTTAGACGGCGGCCCTCTCTACGAGCAGTACTTC; cdr3_aa: CASSLDGGPLYEQYF
d_call: -; v_call: TRBV7-7; clone_size: few; j_call: TRBJ2-3; cdr3_nt: TGTGCTAGCAGCCCTCTGCTAGCTACAGATACGCAGTATTTT; cdr3_aa: CASSPLLATDTQYF
d_call: TRBD1; v_call: TRBV5-6; clone_size: few; j_call: TRBJ2-5; cdr3_nt: TGTGCCAGCAGCTTGGCAGGGACAGCCACCTTCTTC; cdr3_aa: CASSLAGTATFF
d_call: -; v_call: TRBV24-1; clone_size: -; j_call: TRBJ2-7; cdr3_nt: TGTGCCACCAGTCCCTCAAATGGCGAGCAGTACTTC; cdr3_aa: CATSPSNGEQYF
d_call: TRBD1; v_call: TRBV27; clone_size: -; j_call: TRBJ1-5; cdr3_nt: TGTGCCAGCAGTTTGACAGGGGGGCCTCAGCCCCAGCATTTT; cdr3_aa: CASSLTGGPQPQHF
d_call: -; v_call: TRBV7-8; clone_size: few; j_call: TRBJ2-2; cdr3_nt: TGTGCCAGCAGTATTGGCAGTGGGATTGGGGAGCTGTTTTTT; cdr3_aa: CASSIGSGIGELFF
d_call: -; v_call: TRBV7-8; clone_size: many; j_call: TRBJ2-3; cdr3_nt: TGTGCCAGCAGCTCCCTTGGGACAGATACGCAGTATTTT; cdr3_aa: CASSSLGTDTQYF
d_call: -; v_call: TRBV6-2/TRBV6-3; clone_size: few; j_call: TRBJ2-1; cdr3_nt: TGTGCCACAAAGCCCGGGGGCCTCTCCTTCAATGAGCAGTTCTTC; cdr3_aa: CATKPGGLSFNEQFF
d_call: -; v_call: TRBV14; clone_size: few; j_call: TRBJ2-7; cdr3_nt: TGTGCCAGCAGCCCCAGAACTAGTAACGAGCAGTACTTC; cdr3_aa: CASSPRTSNEQYF
d_call: -; v_call: TRBV20-1; clone_size: few; j_call: TRBJ2-1; cdr3_nt: TGCAGTGCTGATGGGCGCCTGAGCTCCTACAATGAGCAGTTCTTC; cdr3_aa: CSADGRLSSYNEQFF
d_call: -; v_call: TRBV3-1; clone_size: few; j_call: TRBJ2-1; cdr3_nt: TGTGCCAGCAGCCAAGGGAGCGGAAAACTTTACAATGAGCAGTTCTTC; cdr3_aa: CASSQGSGKLYNEQFF
d_call: -; v_call: TRBV5-1; clone_size: -; j_call: TRBJ2-3; cdr3_nt: TGCGCCAGCAGCTCCCTTACGCGGCCAGGTGATACGCAGTATTTT; cdr3_aa: CASSSLTRPGDTQYF
d_call: -; v_call: TRBV7-8; clone_size: -; j_call: TRBJ2-3; cdr3_nt: TGTGCCAGCAGCCCACTGGAGGTTCTCACAGATACGCAGTATTTT; cdr3_aa: CASSPLEVLTDTQYF
d_call: TRBD1; v_call: TRBV28; clone_size: -; j_call: TRBJ2-6; cdr3_nt: TGTGCCAGCAGTCCGCGGGGACAGGGGAGGTCTGGGGCCAACGTCCTGACTTTC; cdr3_aa: CASSPRGQGRSGANVLTF